This T cell receptor beta chain came from a study of beta chain features in type 1 diabetes. Study observations and caveats: There were fewer insertions and more deletions at the VDJ junctions of type 1 diabetes patients.

Note on this clone: What it recognizes is unknown.

Germline V CDR1 and CDR2: SGHTA, FQGNSA. CDR3 length: 14 amino acids. The V and J ends lost 4 bases and 9 bases, in that order; junction bases with no gene match: 9. The investigators reverse transcribed all of the isolated RNA, so they sequenced expressed TCRB transcripts. Only in-frame clones appear in the TCRdb table, and some are missing; sequencing was by immunoSEQ multiplex PCR. The sample records 220,000 or so clones, over 65% being singletons. Material: naive CD4+ T cells from blood. V and J are TRBV7-2 and TRBJ2-1, with 7 bases aligning to TRBD1. The sequence was collected from a man younger than 40 in good health. The CDR3 DNA reads TGTGCCAGCAGCTCTAGGGGGCTAGCTACTGAGCAGTTCTTC. It encodes CASSSRGLATEQFF.